The 10 T cell receptor beta chains in this list originate from one sample, sequenced in a study of metastatic and nonmetastatic thyroid tumors (TCRdb year 2020). No patient had received any treatment before thyroid surgery. Receptors were amplified or captured by PCR. The listed sequencing device is Illumina HiSeq 4000. Using fastp at Q25 and MiXCR, TCRdb reprocessed the public reads and kept productive beta chains. The sample table shows 13,000 or so clones, and 25% to 30% are seen once. Over 9% of the sample lies in the top ten. Input material: tumor tissue. The receptors stem from a female donor with papillary thyroid cancer or a benign thyroid nodule (not recorded which). Some clones in this sample may be carry-over from other donors' samples.

The genes are TRBV28 and TRBJ1-5; the D is unclear. The CDR3 spans 19 residues. Germline V lookup: CDR1 MDHEN, CDR2 SYDVKM. Trimming cost V 3 bases and J 1 base, with 22 bases left between them. This CDR3 reads CASSLVFENSLPSNQPQHF. The CDR3, as DNA: TGTGCCAGCAGTTTGGTGTTCGAAAACAGTCTCCCAAGCAATCAGCCCCAGCATTTT.

This clone was seen more than once but under ten times. The chain recombines TRBV6-2 or TRBV6-3 with TRBJ2-7, with 8 bases that match TRBD2. Germline trimming cut 5 bases from V and 5 bases from J; bases unmatched to any gene: 14. Germline assignment: CDR1 MNHEY and CDR2 SVGEGT. This CDR3 comprises 16 residues. Here the CDR3 reads CASSTPSGYVGHEQYF. CDR3 bases: TGTGCCAGCAGTACTCCTAGCGGGTACGTTGGCCACGAGCAGTACTTC.

The CDR3 DNA reads as TGTGCCTGGAGTGTATCTGAAAAACTGTTTTTT. Protein: CAWSVSEKLFF. The chain has TRBV30 and TRBJ1-4; D gene ambiguous. CDR3 length: 11 amino acids. Germline loops: CDR1 GTSNPN, CDR2 SVGIG (reference sequence). V dropped 0 bases and J dropped 7 bases, with 3 bases sitting between them.

This clone was recorded many times. The rearrangement uses TRBV6-5 and TRBJ1-4, with no clear D. The CDR3 is 14 residues long. V lost 3 bases and J 0 bases, leaving 5 bases between the germline ends. In germline, CDR1 is MNHEY, CDR2 SVGAGI. The CDR3 here is CASSYIATNEKLFF. The DNA of the CDR3 is TGTGCCAGCAGTTATATTGCAACTAATGAAAAACTGTTTTTT.

This clone is categorized as medium-sized (0.01 to 0.1%). The CDR3 region has the DNA TGTGCCAGCAGTTTACCCCCGGGACTAGCTGATAACACCGGGGAGCTGTTTTTT. Its translation: CASSLPPGLADNTGELFF. This rearrangement joins TRBV28 to TRBJ2-2, with 9 bases matching TRBD2. The CDR3 sequence is 18 residues long. CDR1 is MDHEN and CDR2 is SYDVKM in the germline V gene. V lost 2 bases and J lost 2; bases outside the gene matches: 9.

The chain couples TRBV7-2 to TRBJ2-7, with TRBD2 as a possible D gene (7 bases). The CDR3 is 15 amino acids. Trimming shortened V by 4 bases and J by 0 bases, and 13 bases separated the two germline ends. Germline CDR1 SGHTA, CDR2 FQGNSA. The CDR3, as DNA: TGTGCCAGCAGCTATACGGGGGGCAGCTCCTACGAGCAGTACTTC. Translating it yields CASSYTGGSSYEQYF.

This chain links TRBV10-1 with TRBJ2-1; possibly TRBD2 for D (6 bases). The germline gives CDR1 WNHNN, CDR2 SYGVQD (reference sequence). V was pared by 4 bases and J by 4 bases, with 14 bases between. The CDR3 extends over 15 amino acids. Here the CDR3 DNA reads TGCGCCAGCAGTGGGTGTAGCGGCGTTTACAATGAGCAGTTCTTC. Translation gives CASSGCSGVYNEQFF.

This clone was picked up a small number of times. The CDR3 nucleotides are TGTGCCAGCAGTCACCACGCGGGAGGTTACGAGCAGTACTTC. Residues: CASSHHAGGYEQYF. The chain links TRBV28 to TRBJ2-7; 8 bases are a match to TRBD2. In germline, CDR1 is MDHEN, CDR2 SYDVKM. J was trimmed by 4 bases and V by 5 bases; bases with no gene match: 7. There are 14 residues in the CDR3.

The J gene is TRBJ2-7, the V gene TRBV20-1; 12 nucleotides agree with TRBD2. V was pared by 5 bases and J by 6 bases, with 5 bases of the junction left unmatched. This CDR3 comprises 13 residues. The germline gives CDR1 DFQATT, CDR2 SNEGSKA (reference sequence). CDR3 residues: CSADMTSGSEQYF. The CDR3 nucleotides read TGCAGTGCTGACATGACTAGCGGGAGCGAGCAGTACTTC.

This clone appeared many times. This chain uses TRBV7-9 with TRBJ2-1; TRBD2 is a possible D gene (6 bases). The V end was cut by 2 bases, the J end by 5 bases, with 10 bases between. The CDR3 consists of 14 residues. Germline values: CDR1 SEHNR, CDR2 FQNEAQ (reference sequence). The CDR3 spells CASSLTLANNEQFF. CDR3 in DNA: TGTGCCAGCAGCTTAACGCTAGCGAACAATGAGCAGTTCTTC.